The subject of this entry is one T cell receptor beta chain. Its antigen is still unknown. Base qualities are not provided; no much larger clone lies one nucleotide away. Other nucleotide sequences in the sample specify the same CDR3. This sample was included in a study of shared clonotypes between healthy human individuals (dated by TCRdb to the early 2020s). Broadly, across the study: The cohort comprised a couple of women and a few men aged 18 to 49 years. Per donor, three plates each were used for CD4 naive and CD4 memory, two for CD8 naive, and one for CD8 memory. The study deeply sequenced blood TCR repertoires of about 5 healthy adults to estimate repertoire size and the extent of clonotype sharing between individuals. Different laboratories and diverse techniques were used to prepare libraries and sequence TCR repertoires, to increase sequencing depth and limit assay-specific biases. Leukapheresis yielded between about 0.85 and 10 billion PBMCs per donor. The full study reports these points: Even with the large sequencing depth, rarefaction of the sorted-subset datasets indicated that sequencing was incomplete. Pairwise subsampling indicated that sequencing depth was expected to affect the degree of clonotype sharing among donors. When a few donors were compared, the shared fraction of clonotypes was 5% to 6.5% for naive CD4, 3% to 4% for naive CD8, more than 2% for memory CD4, and roughly 0.4% for memory CD8. The genetic and exposure-history diversity represented was limited by the small number of donors. Compared with non-shared clonotypes, the clonotypes found in all four sorted-subset donors had higher generation probabilities. Only blood was sampled, and tissue TCR repertoires likely differ from those in blood. Naive subsets generally had larger estimated clonotype richness than memory subsets did.

Inclusive of the bounding cysteine and phenylalanine, the CDR3 is 14 residues long. The CDR3 DNA has 42 bases and is translated from base 1. V is reduced by 5 bases and J by 0 bases, leaving a spacing of 9 bases between them. Via the germline V gene, CDR1 is SGHVS and CDR2 FNYEAQ. Using the deep immunoSEQ assay, TCR CDR3 regions were amplified from genomic DNA by multiplex PCR. Extracted genomic DNA from each cell subset was distributed evenly across all wells of several immunoSEQ 96-well plates, and each plate was treated as a replicate. For sorted subsets, each replicate PCR was loaded with 200 ng genomic DNA, equivalent to about 33,000 T cell genomes. The purified libraries were quantified using a Qubit 3.0 fluorometer, sized with a Bioanalyzer 2100, and then quantified again using the KAPA Library Quantification kit. Every immunoSEQ 96-well plate was sequenced on a separate single-read 150-cycle Illumina NextSeq 550 flow cell. As for the original processing: The immunoSEQ output contained only junctional sequences without quality scores, so filtering could not match that applied to full-length reads. To assign V/J genes and CDR3, sequences were annotated using PyIR, a Python wrapper for IgBLAST v1.9, with IMGT germline references. Any read was removed if the V/J assignment was weak (E-value above 1e-6), the CDR3 was missing, or the read contained stop codons, out-of-frame junctions, or ambiguous translated residues. A V3J clonotype was defined by an identical inferred V gene, J gene, and CDR3 amino acid sequence. Percentage overlap between repertoires was calculated by dividing the number of shared unique clonotypes by the size of the smaller repertoire. Richness of each repertoire was evaluated using RTK rarefaction, the Chao1 estimator, and Recon v2.1 estimates of unobserved clonotypes. OLGA was used to compute generation probabilities for all TCRbeta clonotypes that the gDNA method yielded from a few donors. The immuneACCESS repertoire file appears here via TCRdb, limited to in-frame rearrangements. These files lack a portion of the clones; in checked studies, under half of the deficit traces to unresolved V genes, and the cause of the others is not known. The V and J calls and clone size come from that table; D and trimming were worked out from the DNA. For this sample there are some 2.1 million clones; about 95% appear just once. Clones ranked in the top ten supply roughly 1.1% of the sample.

CD8 naive samples consisted of CD45RO-negative cells that were positively selected for CCR7, yielding a CD45RA+CCR7+ population without TemRA cells. The donors were healthy, HIV-negative adults who had no recently reported acute infections or vaccinations. Only Caucasian adults living in Nashville, Tennessee, USA were represented among the donors. Blood was collected by leukapheresis, and PBMCs were isolated by Ficoll-Histopaque density gradient centrifugation and then cryopreserved in liquid nitrogen vapor phase. Analytical flow cytometry was used to check the purity and quantity of each magnetically sorted T cell population. From each sorted fraction, genomic DNA was isolated and quantified by UV absorbance on a Nanodrop 2000c.

The source is a man aged 18 to 35 in good health. The rearranged segments are TRBV7-6 and TRBJ2-3; the D gene is not confidently resolved. Material: naive CD8+ T cells sorted from blood. The intended sense of this specimen's cell subset or site label: CD45RA+CCR7+. The CDR3 region has the sequence CASSPLGSTDTQYF. The nucleotides read TGTGCCAGCAGCCCGTTAGGGAGCACAGATACGCAGTATTTT. Joined to the reference TRBV7-6 and TRBJ2-3 proteins, this CDR3 gives the full variable domain: GAGVSQSPRYKVTKRGQDVALRCDPISGHVSLYWYRQALGQGPEFLTYFNYEAQQDKSGLPNDRFSAERPEGSISTLTIQRTEQRDSAMYRCASSPLGSTDTQYFGPGTRLTVL.